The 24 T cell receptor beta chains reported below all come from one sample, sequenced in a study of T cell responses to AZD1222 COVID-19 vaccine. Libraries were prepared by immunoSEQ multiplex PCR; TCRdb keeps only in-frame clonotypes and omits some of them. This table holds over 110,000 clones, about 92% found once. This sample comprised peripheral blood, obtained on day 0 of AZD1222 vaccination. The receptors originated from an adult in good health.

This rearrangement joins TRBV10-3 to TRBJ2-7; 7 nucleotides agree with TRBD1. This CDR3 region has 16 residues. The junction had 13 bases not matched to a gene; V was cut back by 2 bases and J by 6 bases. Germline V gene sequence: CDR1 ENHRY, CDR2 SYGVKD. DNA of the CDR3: TGTGCCATCAGTGAGGCCGGGACAGAATCCAACGGCGAGCAGTACTTC. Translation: CAISEAGTESNGEQYF.

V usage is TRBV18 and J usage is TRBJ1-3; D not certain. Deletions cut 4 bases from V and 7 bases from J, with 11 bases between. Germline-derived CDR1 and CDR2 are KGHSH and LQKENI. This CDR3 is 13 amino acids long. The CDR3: CASSRLGGNTIYF. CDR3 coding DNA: TGTGCCAGCTCACGCCTCGGCGGGAACACCATATATTTT.

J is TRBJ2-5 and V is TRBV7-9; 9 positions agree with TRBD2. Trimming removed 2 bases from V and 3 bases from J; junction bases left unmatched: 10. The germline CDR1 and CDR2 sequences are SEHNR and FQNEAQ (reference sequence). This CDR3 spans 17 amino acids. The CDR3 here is CASSLIRSSGMEETQYF. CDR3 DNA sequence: TGTGCCAGCAGCTTAATCCGCTCTAGCGGGATGGAAGAGACCCAGTACTTC.

CDR3 in amino acids: CASSIWDKGLDGYTF. The CDR3 bases are TGTGCCAGTAGTATTTGGGACAAGGGACTGGATGGCTACACCTTC. The chain couples TRBV19 to TRBJ1-2, with D perhaps matching TRBD1 (6 bases). Germline V gives CDR1 LNHDA, CDR2 SQIVND (reference sequence). V lost 3 bases to trimming and J lost 6 bases, with 17 bases between them. The CDR3 length is 15 residues. Looking up the rest from reference TRBV19 and TRBJ1-2 gives the full variable domain: DGGITQSPKYLFRKEGQNVTLSCEQNLNHDAMYWYRQDPGQGLRLIYYSQIVNDFQKGDIAEGYSVSREKKESFPLTVTSAQKNPTAFYLCASSIWDKGLDGYTFGSGTRLTVV.

CDR3 sequence: CAVQRGNEKLFF. CDR3 sequence (DNA): TGTGCCGTTCAAAGAGGGAATGAAAAACTGTTTTTT. V usage is TRBV5-4 and J usage is TRBJ1-4, with D unresolved. Germline CDR1 and CDR2: SGHNT and YYREEE (reference sequence). The CDR3 is made up of 12 amino acids. V was clipped by 10 bases and J by 5 bases, with 12 bases between them.

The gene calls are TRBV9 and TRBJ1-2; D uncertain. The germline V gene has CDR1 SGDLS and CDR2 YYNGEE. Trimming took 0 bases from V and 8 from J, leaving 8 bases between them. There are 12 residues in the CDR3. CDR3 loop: CASSVVAGGYTF. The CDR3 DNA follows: TGTGCCAGCAGCGTAGTGGCCGGCGGCTACACCTTC.

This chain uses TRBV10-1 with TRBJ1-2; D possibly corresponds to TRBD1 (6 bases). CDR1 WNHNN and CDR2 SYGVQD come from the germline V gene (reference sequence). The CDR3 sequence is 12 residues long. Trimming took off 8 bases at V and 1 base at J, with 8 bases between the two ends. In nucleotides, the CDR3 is TGCGCCAGCCGGACAGTTAACTATGGCTACACCTTC. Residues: CASRTVNYGYTF.

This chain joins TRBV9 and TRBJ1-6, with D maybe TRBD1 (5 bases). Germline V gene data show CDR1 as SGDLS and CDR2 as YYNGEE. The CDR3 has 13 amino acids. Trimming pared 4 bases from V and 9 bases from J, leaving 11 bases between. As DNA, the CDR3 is TGTGCCAGCAGCCTGGGCGGGGGTTCACCCCTCCACTTT. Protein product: CASSLGGGSPLHF. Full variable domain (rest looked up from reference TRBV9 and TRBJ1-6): DSGVTQTPKHLITATGQRVTLRCSPRSGDLSVYWYQQSLDQGLQFLIQYYNGEERAKGNILERFSAQQFPDLHSELNLSSLELGDSALYFCASSLGGGSPLHFGNGTRLTVT.

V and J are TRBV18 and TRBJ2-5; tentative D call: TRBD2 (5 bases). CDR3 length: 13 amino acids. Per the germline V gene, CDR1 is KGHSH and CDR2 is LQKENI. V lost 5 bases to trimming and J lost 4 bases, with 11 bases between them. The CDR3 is CASSTGWGETQYF. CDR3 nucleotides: TGTGCCAGCTCAACGGGATGGGGAGAGACCCAGTACTTC.

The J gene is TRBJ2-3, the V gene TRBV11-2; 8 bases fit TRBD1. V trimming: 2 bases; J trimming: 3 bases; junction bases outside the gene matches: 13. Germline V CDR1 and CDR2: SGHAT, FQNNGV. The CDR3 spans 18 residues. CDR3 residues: CASSLFFSGQGMTDTQYF. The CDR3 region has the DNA TGTGCCAGCAGCTTATTCTTTTCCGGACAGGGCATGACAGATACGCAGTATTTT.

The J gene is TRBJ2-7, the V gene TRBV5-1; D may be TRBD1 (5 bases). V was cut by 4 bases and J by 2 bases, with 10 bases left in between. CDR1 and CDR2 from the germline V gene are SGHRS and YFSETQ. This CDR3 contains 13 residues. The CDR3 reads CASSMTDTYEQYF. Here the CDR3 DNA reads TGCGCCAGCAGCATGACAGATACCTACGAGCAGTACTTC.

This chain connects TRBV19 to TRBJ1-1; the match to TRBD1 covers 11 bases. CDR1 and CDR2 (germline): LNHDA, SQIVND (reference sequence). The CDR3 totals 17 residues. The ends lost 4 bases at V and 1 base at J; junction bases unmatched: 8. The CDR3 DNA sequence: TGTGCCAGTAGTACTGGGACAGGGGGGATGGGGAACACTGAAGCTTTCTTT. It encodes CASSTGTGGMGNTEAFF.

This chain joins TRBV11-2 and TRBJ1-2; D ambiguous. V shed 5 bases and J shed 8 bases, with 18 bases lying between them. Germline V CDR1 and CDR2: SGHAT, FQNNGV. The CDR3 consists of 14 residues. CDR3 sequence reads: CASSPQFEGGGYTF. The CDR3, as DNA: TGTGCCAGCAGCCCACAGTTCGAGGGAGGAGGCTACACCTTC.

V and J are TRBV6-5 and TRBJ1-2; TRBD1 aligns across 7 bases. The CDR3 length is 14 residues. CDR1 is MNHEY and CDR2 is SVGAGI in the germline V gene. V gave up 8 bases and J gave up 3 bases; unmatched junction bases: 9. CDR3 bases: TGTGCCAGCTCTCCCACAGGGGAGGACTATGGCTACACCTTC. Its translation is CASSPTGEDYGYTF.

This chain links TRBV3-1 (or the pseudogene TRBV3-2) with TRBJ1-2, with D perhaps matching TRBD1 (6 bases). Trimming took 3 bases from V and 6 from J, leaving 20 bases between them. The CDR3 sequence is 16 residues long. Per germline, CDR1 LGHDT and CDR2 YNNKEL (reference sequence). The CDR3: CASSHLRGGLFDGYTF. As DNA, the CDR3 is TGTGCCAGCAGCCACCTCCGGGGGGGGCTCTTCGATGGCTACACCTTC.

CDR3 residues: CASSYDVAYEQYF. The CDR3 DNA reads as TGTGCCAGCAGTTACGACGTTGCCTACGAGCAGTACTTC. The chain couples TRBV6-2 or TRBV6-3 to TRBJ2-7; no clear D gene. This CDR3 has 13 residues. CDR1 and CDR2 (germline): MNHEY, SVGEGT. The ends were cut back, 2 bases at V and 2 bases at J, with 7 bases in the middle.

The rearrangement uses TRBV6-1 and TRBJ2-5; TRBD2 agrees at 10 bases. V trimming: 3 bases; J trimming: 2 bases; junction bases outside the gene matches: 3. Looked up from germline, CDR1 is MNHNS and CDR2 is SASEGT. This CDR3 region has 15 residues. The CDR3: CASSEQRGGQETQYF. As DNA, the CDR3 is TGTGCCAGCAGTGAGCAGCGGGGGGGTCAAGAGACCCAGTACTTC.

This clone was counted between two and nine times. The CDR3 bases are TGTGCCAGCAGCTTGGACTTGGGGGGTCGTTCTGAAAAACTGTTTTTT. Its translation is CASSLDLGGRSEKLFF. This chain connects TRBV7-8 to TRBJ1-4, with D perhaps TRBD1 (5 bases). This CDR3 has 16 residues. From germline, CDR1 is SGHVS and CDR2 FQNEAQ. V lost 3 bases and J 7 bases, leaving 18 bases between the germline ends.

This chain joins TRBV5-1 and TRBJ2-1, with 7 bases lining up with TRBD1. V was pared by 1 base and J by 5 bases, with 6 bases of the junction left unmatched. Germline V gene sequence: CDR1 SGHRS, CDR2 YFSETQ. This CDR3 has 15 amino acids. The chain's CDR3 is CASSLFAQGDNEQFF. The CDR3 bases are TGCGCCAGCAGCTTGTTCGCTCAGGGGGACAATGAGCAGTTCTTC.

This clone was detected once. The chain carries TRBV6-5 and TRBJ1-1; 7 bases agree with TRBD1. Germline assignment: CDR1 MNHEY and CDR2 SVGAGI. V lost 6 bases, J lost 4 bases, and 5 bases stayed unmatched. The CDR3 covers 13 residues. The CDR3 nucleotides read TGTGCCAGCAGCCCCGGGACAGCCACTGAAGCTTTCTTT. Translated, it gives CASSPGTATEAFF.

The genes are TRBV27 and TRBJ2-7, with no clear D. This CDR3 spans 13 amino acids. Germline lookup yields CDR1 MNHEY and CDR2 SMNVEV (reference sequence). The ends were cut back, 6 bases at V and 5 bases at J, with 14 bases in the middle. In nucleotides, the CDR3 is TGTGCCAGCAGCCTGGGATTTAAAAACGAGCAGTACTTC. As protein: CASSLGFKNEQYF.

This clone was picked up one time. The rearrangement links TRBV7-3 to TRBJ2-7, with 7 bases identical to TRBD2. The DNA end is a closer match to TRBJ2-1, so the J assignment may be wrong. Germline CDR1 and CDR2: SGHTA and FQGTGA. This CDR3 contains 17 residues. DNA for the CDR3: TGTGCCAGCAGCTCCTTAGGGGACGGGAGGCCATACAATGAGCAGTTCTTC. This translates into CASSSLGDGRPYNEQFF.

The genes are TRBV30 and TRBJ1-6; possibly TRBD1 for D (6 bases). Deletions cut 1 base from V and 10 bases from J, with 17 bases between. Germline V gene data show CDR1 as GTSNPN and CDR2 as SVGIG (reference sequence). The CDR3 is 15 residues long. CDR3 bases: TGTGCCTGGAGTGGGCGAGGGGGGACGGGATCACCCCTCCACTTT. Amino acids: CAWSGRGGTGSPLHF.

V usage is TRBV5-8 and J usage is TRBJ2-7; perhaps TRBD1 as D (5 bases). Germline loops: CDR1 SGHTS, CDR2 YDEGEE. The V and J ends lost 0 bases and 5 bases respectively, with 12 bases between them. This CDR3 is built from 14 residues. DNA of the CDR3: TGTGCCAGCAGCTTGGGCAGGGTAATCGACGAGCAGTACTTC. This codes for CASSLGRVIDEQYF.